This T cell receptor (beta chain) was captured in a study of T cells in Graves' hyperthyroidism and ophthalmopathy. Study-level findings and limits: Using 13 V-J features, a model discriminated ophthalmopathy from stable hyperthyroidism.

The source material, RNA transcripts, was used to amplify TCR beta CDR3 regions. The primer set for the first-round RT-PCR of the TCR CDR3 was HTBI. TCRdb used MiXCR to reprocess the multiplex PCR reads, holding one entry per CDR3 protein. This table holds 600,000 or so distinct CDR3 sequences, 35% to 55% found once. There are a few counts of this clonotype. Its antigen is as yet unknown. Any patient presenting with uncontrolled infection, other autoimmune disease, pregnancy or lactation was left out. Germline V lookup: CDR1 SEHNR, CDR2 FQNEAQ (reference sequence). Trimming took off 6 bases at V and 3 bases at J, with 15 bases between the two ends. The CDR3 contains 14 residues.

The source material was peripheral blood or thyroid tissue (not recorded which). The receptor comes from a woman under 30 with Graves' hyperthyroidism. The V and J genes are TRBV7-9 and TRBJ2-7; D gene unclear. Here the CDR3 DNA reads TGTGCCAGCAGTTTGACTTCGGACGGCTACGAGCAGTACTTC. Translated, it gives CASSLTSDGYEQYF.